This TCR beta chain appears in the sequencing data of a study of cytomegalovirus exposure and HLA in healthy donors (dated by TCRdb to the late 2010s). Background on the whole study: An earlier analysis of under 600 of the donors reported 250 to 300 Gb of sequence data and some 120 million unique TCR beta sequences from 150 million to 200 million T cells. Alongside the repertoire data, information on donor age, sex, ethnicity and CMV serostatus was compiled. Because of strong linkage in the cohort, roughly five DR-DQ haplotypes were treated as single units for association and clustering. An earlier analysis of roughly 600 of the donors used high-throughput TCR beta sequencing to judge whether each TCR beta V gene segment behaved as functional or pseudogenic. High-throughput TCR immunosequencing, statistical association of individual TCRs with disease status, and machine learning were combined to predict cytomegalovirus infection status. An early release covering roughly 640 HLA-typed donors comprised roughly 300 gigabases of sequencing data and around 85 million unique TCR sequences. Of the approximately 400 genotyped donors, over 65% fell in the genetic ancestry cluster associated with self-reported Caucasian donors. Across approximately 400 genotyped donors of the cohort, an average of approximately 200,000 unique TCR beta nucleotide sequences per donor were sequenced, and around 19% of those sequences were non-productive. Rather than drawing on any new phenotypic data, the later analysis identified candidate immune exposures from TCR beta sequences and the way those sequences occurred across donors. In a later genetic analysis, genome-wide SNP genotypes for about 55% of the roughly 700 donors were used, and that subset was treated as a discovery cohort. The study profiled the T cell repertoires of approximately 700 subjects by immunosequencing and related them to cytomegalovirus serostatus. Both class I and class II loci were covered by HLA typing, at four-digit resolution. The study aimed to test whether signatures of past pathogen exposure could be identified by cataloging public T cell receptors. Along with the roughly 670-subject first cohort, a separate validation cohort of over a hundred different subjects was used. Typing coverage varied by locus: about 620-640 donors for A, B, C, DRB1 and DQB1; some 520 for DQA1; over 600 for DPA1; some 470 for DPB1. In a later analysis, previously published TCR beta repertoires from about 670 donors were re-analyzed and high-resolution HLA genotyping was added so that TCR occurrence patterns could be studied. Every repertoire in the discovery cohort had been generated on one and the same sequencing platform.

Overall study results and their limits: Because some donors lacked HLA typing at each locus, the association tests relied only on the typed subset. A total of about 150 TCR beta chains were listed by the study as associated with cytomegalovirus. The only immune exposure information available for the cohort was CMV serostatus. In an earlier analysis of about 540 of the donors, most TCR beta V segments were observed in productive rearrangements about 87% or about 30% of the time, broadly matching IMGT annotations. A further reported finding was that TCR beta sequences accurately predicted the HLA-A and HLA-B alleles for most subjects in the first cohort. V-gene and J-gene trimming of TCR beta chains was associated with a missense DCLRE1C variant in a later genetic analysis, and the association was replicated in an independent cohort. According to a later analysis, most CMV-associated TCR beta chains appeared to be HLA-restricted, and the HLA associations seemed to be driven largely by CMV exposure. In vitro tests confirmed that a few of the cytomegalovirus-associated TCR beta chains recognize cytomegalovirus antigens. According to a later analysis, parvovirus B19, influenza, CMV and Epstein-Barr virus appeared linked to several top co-occurrence clusters. Presence/absence analyses assumed roughly uniform sequencing depth across donors, an assumption that may not hold. Most TCR sequences were seen in very few donors, while some public TCRs were found in many individuals. A cluster of highly shared sequence variants was judged likely to be a technical artifact of the sequencing pipeline. A later analysis found that TCR association rates varied across HLA loci, with DRB1 alleles showing the most associated TCRs and HLA-C alleles the fewest. At a false discovery rate of 0.05, a later analysis linked some 18,000 TCR beta sequences to specific HLA alleles. According to a later genetic analysis, donors in an Asian-associated ancestry cluster had fewer N-insertions in productive TCRs than the approximately 690-donor mean. The cohort was sequenced for TCR beta chains only, and without alpha or paired-chain data the features that could be detected were limited. Cytomegalovirus status was reported to be diagnosed by the classifier with high specificity and sensitivity in both the original and validation cohorts. Because the 87-base-pair reads could not distinguish some IMGT-functional V segments, including TRBV6-2 and TRBV6-3, those segments were excluded. Correlated functional status among segregating V segments might reflect linkage disequilibrium, but an unknown experimental factor could not be ruled out. When HLA alleles, especially DR and DQ, strongly co-occurred, TCR associations were difficult to assign to individual alleles. A later analysis found that HLA-associated TCR beta chains were more clonally expanded and had lower generation probabilities than equally common non-associated chains. Fewer than 20 rarely observed V segments, including chromosome 9 orphons, were excluded from the earlier analysis of a few hundred of the donors because counts were too low. The authors suggested that the approach could potentially be generalized to other disease states and immunological phenotypes.

Looking up the germline V gene (reference sequence) yields CDR1 SEHNR and CDR2 FQNEAQ. The CDR3, cysteine through phenylalanine, is 14 amino acids long. Solely the CDR3 DNA is kept, with 42 bases framed from the first base. Germline trimming amounts to 0 bases on V and 4 bases on J, with 0 as the count of junction bases outside the gene matches. Library method: the immunoSEQ multiplex PCR assay. A mixture of 60 forward primers for TCR Vbeta segments and 13 reverse primers for TCR Jbeta segments was used in the multiplex PCR. The CDR3 region of rearranged TCR beta genes was amplified from genomic DNA by a multiplex PCR assay. The Illumina HiSeq System was used to sequence the amplified TCR beta libraries as 87-base-pair reads. On the authors' methods: In a later analysis, 80 million or so unique TCR beta chains were counted across the 666 repertoires, and some 10 million of these chains were shared by at least two donors. Raw reads were error-corrected and collapsed into unique sequences by a nearest-neighbor algorithm in which closely related sequences were merged to remove PCR and sequencing errors. CDR3 sequences were aligned to IMGT reference sequences to assign V, D and J gene segments. For a sequence to be retained, at least a six-nucleotide match to both a V gene segment and a J gene segment was required. Rearrangements were classified as productive when the CDR3 lacked stop codons and remained in frame with V and J, and all other rearrangements were classified as non-productive. CDR3 was defined according to IMGT convention as the region running from the second conserved V-encoded cysteine to the conserved J-encoded phenylalanine. The earlier analysis of 587 of the donors excluded any sequence lacking an unambiguous match to a single V gene segment. An earlier analysis of 500 to 700 of the donors classified V segments as functional when productive rearrangements were above 56.7% and as segregating when the standard deviation between donors was above 5%. To diagnose cytomegalovirus status from the catalog of TCR beta chain sequences, a statistical classification framework was built. V and J gene assignment, in a later analysis, came from comparing TCR nucleotide sequences with IMGT/GENE-DB human TR gene sequences. Using the TCRdist pipeline, a later analysis assigned CDR3 sequences along with most-parsimonious VDJ recombination scenarios. In a later analysis, each TCR beta chain was defined by its CDR3 amino acid sequence together with its V-gene family, and reads lacking a unique V-gene family were excluded. In a later analysis, around 650 highly shared, low-generation-probability nucleotide sequences were removed to address suspected cross-contamination and a sequencing artifact. In a later analysis, a clonal expansion index was calculated for each public chain from normalized within-repertoire ranks of inferred template counts. In a later analysis, generation probabilities were computed with a VDJ recombination model fitted to out-of-frame rearrangements, and the resulting probabilities were checked against IGoR. In a later analysis, TCR-TCR, TCR-HLA and TCR-CMV co-occurrence was scored with hypergeometric tests, and a repertoire-size bias correction was applied to TCR pairs. False discovery rates were estimated in a later analysis by permuting HLA or CMV assignments 20 times. In a later analysis, co-occurring TCRs were grouped using DBSCAN, and TCRdist sequence similarity was added for clustering within HLA-allele-positive subsets. For co-occurrence clustering, repertoires with fewer than 30,000 or more than 120,000 public chains were excluded, along with five repertoires with anomalous nucleotide sharing. The table was pulled from immuneACCESS by TCRdb, which kept in-frame rearrangements only. Such tables lose some clones; where checked, under half of the loss comes from unresolved V genes, and the rest has no known cause. That table furnishes V, J and clone size, whereas the DNA furnished D and trimming. The sample table holds roughly 130,000 clones, of which around three quarters were seen once. The biggest ten clones account for under 3% of the sample.

The cohort was made up of hundreds of healthy bone marrow donors. At the time of sampling, every cohort member was nominally healthy, though immune exposures that went unrecorded were likely present. The donor was CMV seronegative and belonged to the group of 320 or so seronegative cohort members. Every donor gave a peripheral blood sample, and the peripheral blood mononuclear cells from that sample were used for TCR beta sequencing. Genomic DNA extraction from the blood cell samples was performed with the Qiagen DNeasy Blood Extraction Kit. To note about this clone: The antigen it binds to is not known. Base qualities are not provided; no much larger clone lies one nucleotide away.

The sequence joins TRBV7-9 to TRBJ2-5; the junction holds 9 bases that match TRBD2. The sequence came from a young man in good health and CMV-seronegative. Sequencing was done on a sample of PBMCs. The DNA reads as follows: TGTGCCAGCAGCTTAGCACTAGCGGGAGAGACCCAGTACTTC. Its translation is CASSLALAGETQYF.